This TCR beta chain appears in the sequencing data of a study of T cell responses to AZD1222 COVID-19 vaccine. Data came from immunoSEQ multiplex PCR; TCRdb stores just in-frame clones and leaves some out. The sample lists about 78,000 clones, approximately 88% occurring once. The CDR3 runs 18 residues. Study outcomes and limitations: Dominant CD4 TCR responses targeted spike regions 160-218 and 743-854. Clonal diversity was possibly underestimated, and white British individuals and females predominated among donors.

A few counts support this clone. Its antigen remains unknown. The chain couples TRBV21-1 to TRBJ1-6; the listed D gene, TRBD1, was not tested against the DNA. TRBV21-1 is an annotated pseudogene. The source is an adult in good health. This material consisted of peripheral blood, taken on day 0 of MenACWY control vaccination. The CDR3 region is CASSNGGTGDMPNSPLHF. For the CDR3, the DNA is TGTGCCAGCAGCAACGGCGGGACAGGGGATATGCCTAATTCACCCCTCCACTTT.